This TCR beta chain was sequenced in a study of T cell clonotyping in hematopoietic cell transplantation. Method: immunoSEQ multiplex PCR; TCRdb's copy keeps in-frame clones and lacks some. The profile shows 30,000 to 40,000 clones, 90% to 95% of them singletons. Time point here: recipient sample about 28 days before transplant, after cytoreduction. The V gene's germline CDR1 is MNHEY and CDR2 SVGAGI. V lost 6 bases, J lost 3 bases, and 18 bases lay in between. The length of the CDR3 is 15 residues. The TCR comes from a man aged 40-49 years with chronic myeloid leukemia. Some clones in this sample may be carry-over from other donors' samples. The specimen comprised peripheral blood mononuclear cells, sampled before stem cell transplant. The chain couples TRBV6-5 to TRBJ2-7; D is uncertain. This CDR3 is CASSRTWTVVYEQYF. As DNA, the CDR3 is TGTGCCAGCAGCCGAACATGGACGGTCGTCTACGAGCAGTACTTC.